This T cell receptor beta chain appears in the sequencing data of a study of blood T cell repertoires in COVID-19. Looking at the study overall: Specimens from acute and convalescent COVID-19 originated in the United States, Italy and Spain. The analysed material was cDNA or gDNA that came from T cells, B-cell-depleted T cells, or PBMCs.

CDR3 length: 12 residues. V shed 6 bases and J shed 5 bases, with 10 bases lying between them. Germline V lookup: CDR1 MNHEY, CDR2 SVGAGI. Clones were sequenced by immunoSEQ multiplex PCR, and TCRdb holds only the in-frame ones, with some missing. The sample yields approximately 300,000 clones, around four fifths seen once. The TCR sequence derives from a woman aged 45-60 years with active or convalescent COVID-19. The gene calls are TRBV6-5 and TRBJ2-5; D perhaps matches TRBD2 (5 bases). The specimen was peripheral blood. Written as DNA, the CDR3 is TGTGCCAGCAGGAGGGTCATGGAGACCCAGTACTTC. Its translation is CASRRVMETQYF.